This T cell receptor beta chain was identified during a study of blood T cells in healthy people across ages. With a J-beta primer mix and a sample-barcoded 5' primer, a second PCR ran roughly 6 to 11 cycles. A template-switch adaptor with 12 random nucleotides tagged each cDNA molecule. MiXCR, run by TCRdb on the 5' RACE reads, gives a single entry per CDR3 protein. The data show about a million distinct CDR3 sequences, with roughly two fifths seen just once and about an eighth held by the top ten. The sample consisted of blood. The receptor was derived from a man aged 18 to 35 in good health.

In nucleotides, the CDR3 is TGTGCCAGCAGACCGGGACAGGGCACACTGTTTTTT. This sequence encodes CASRPGQGTLFF. This chain uses TRBV12-3 or TRBV12-4 with TRBJ1-4; 9 bases are a match to TRBD1. J was trimmed by 13 bases and V by 6 bases; bases with no gene match: 6. The CDR3 has 12 residues.